This T cell receptor beta chain was identified in a study of shared clonotypes between healthy human individuals. Looking at the study overall: CD8 memory received one plate per donor, CD8 naive two, CD4 memory three and CD4 naive three.

The CDR3 is 14 residues long. The trim removed 5 bases at V and 2 bases at J, leaving 3 bases unmatched. CDR1 and CDR2 from the germline V gene are SGHAT and FQNNGV. Original processing notes: As immunoSEQ supplied junction-only sequences (without quality scores), filtering differed. This table comes from immunoSEQ multiplex PCR, and its TCRdb copy is limited to in-frame clones, with some not included. That table gives V, J and clone size, and the DNA gave D and trimming. The table shows about 2.4 million clones, with 90% to 95% occurring only once. The clonotype originates from a man between 18 and 29 years old in good health. Sequenced sample: naive CD4+ T cells sorted from blood. Noted subset: CD45RA+ positively selected. The chain joins TRBV11-2 to TRBJ2-7, with TRBD2 matching 10 bases. For the CDR3, the DNA is TGTGCCAGCAGCCCCACTAGCGGGGCCTACGAGCAGTACTTC. It translates to CASSPTSGAYEQYF.